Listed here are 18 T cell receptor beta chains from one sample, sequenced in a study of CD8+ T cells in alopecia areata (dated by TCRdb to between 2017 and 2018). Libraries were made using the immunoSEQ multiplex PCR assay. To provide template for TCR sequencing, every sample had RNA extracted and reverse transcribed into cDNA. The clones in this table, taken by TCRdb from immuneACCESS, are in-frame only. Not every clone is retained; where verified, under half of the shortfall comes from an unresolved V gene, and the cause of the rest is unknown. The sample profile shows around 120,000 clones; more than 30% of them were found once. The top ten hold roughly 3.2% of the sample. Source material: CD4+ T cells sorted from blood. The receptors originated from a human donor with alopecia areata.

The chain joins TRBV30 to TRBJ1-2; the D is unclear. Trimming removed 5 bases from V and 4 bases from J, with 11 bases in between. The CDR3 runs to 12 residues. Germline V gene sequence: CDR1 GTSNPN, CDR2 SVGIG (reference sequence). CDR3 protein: CAWYIHGYGYTF. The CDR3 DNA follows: TGTGCCTGGTACATCCACGGCTATGGCTACACCTTC.

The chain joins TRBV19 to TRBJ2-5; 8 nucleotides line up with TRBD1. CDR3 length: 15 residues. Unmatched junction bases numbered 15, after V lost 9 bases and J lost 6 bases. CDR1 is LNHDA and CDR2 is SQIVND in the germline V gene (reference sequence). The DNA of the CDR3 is TGTGCCAGCAAGCCCTGGGGGCAGGGGGCGAAGACCCAGTACTTC. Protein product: CASKPWGQGAKTQYF. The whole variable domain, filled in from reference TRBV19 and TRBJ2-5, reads DGGITQSPKYLFRKEGQNVTLSCEQNLNHDAMYWYRQDPGQGLRLIYYSQIVNDFQKGDIAEGYSVSREKKESFPLTVTSAQKNPTAFYLCASKPWGQGAKTQYFGPGTRLLVL.

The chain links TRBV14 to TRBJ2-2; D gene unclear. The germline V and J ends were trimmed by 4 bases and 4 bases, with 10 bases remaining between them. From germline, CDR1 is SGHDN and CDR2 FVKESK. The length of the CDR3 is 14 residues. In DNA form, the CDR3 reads TGTGCCAGCAGCCTAATTAGGACCACCGGGGAGCTGTTTTTT. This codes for CASSLIRTTGELFF. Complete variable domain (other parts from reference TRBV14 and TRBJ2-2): EAGVTQFPSHSVIEKGQTVTLRCDPISGHDNLYWYRRVMGKEIKFLLHFVKESKQDESGMPNNRFLAERTGGTYSTLKVQPAELEDSGVYFCASSLIRTTGELFFGEGSRLTVL.

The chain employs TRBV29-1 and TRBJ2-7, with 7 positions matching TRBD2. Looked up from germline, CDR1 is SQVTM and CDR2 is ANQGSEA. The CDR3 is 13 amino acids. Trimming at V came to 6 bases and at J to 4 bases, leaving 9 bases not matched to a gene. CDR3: CSVGGTSRYEQYF. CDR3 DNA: TGCAGCGTGGGAGGGACCTCCCGGTACGAGCAGTACTTC.

For the CDR3, the DNA is TGCAGCGTCGCGGGATCGCCCACAGATACGCAGTATTTT. It codes for CSVAGSPTDTQYF. The rearrangement uses TRBV29-1 and TRBJ2-3; D may be TRBD2 (6 bases). The germline gives CDR1 SQVTM, CDR2 ANQGSEA. The CDR3 length is 13 residues. The V end lost 6 bases, the J end lost 2 bases, and 12 bases lay between the germline ends.

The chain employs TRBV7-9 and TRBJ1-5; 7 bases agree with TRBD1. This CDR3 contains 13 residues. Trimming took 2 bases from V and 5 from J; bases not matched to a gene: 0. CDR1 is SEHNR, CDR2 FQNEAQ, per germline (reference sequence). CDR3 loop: CASSLTGDQPQHF. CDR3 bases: TGTGCCAGCAGCTTAACAGGGGATCAGCCCCAGCATTTT. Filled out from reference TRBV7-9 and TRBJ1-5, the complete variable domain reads DTGVSQNPRHKITKRGQNVTFRCDPISEHNRLYWYRQTLGQGPEFLTYFQNEAQLEKSRLLSDRFSAERPKGSFSTLEIQRTEQGDSAMYLCASSLTGDQPQHFGDGTRLSIL.

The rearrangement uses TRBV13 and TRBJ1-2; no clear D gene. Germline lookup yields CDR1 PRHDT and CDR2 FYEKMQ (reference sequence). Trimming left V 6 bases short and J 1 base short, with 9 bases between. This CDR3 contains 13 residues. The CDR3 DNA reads TGTGCCAGCAGTTTAAACAGTAACTATGGCTACACCTTC. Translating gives CASSLNSNYGYTF.

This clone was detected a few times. CDR3 sequence (DNA): TGTGCCAGCAGCTTGGCGACTAGCTTAGAGCAGTACTTC. It specifies CASSLATSLEQYF. The chain has TRBV7-2 and TRBJ2-7, with TRBD2 matching 7 bases. V lost 3 bases to trimming and J lost 7 bases; unmatched junction nucleotides: 6. CDR1 is SGHTA, CDR2 FQGNSA, per germline. This CDR3 is built from 13 residues.

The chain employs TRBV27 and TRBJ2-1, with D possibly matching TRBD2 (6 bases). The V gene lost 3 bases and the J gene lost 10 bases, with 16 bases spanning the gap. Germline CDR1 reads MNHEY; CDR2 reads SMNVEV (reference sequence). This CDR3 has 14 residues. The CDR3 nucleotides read TGTGCCAGCAGTTTCCAGGGACTTTCATGGGAGCAGTTCTTC. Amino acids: CASSFQGLSWEQFF.

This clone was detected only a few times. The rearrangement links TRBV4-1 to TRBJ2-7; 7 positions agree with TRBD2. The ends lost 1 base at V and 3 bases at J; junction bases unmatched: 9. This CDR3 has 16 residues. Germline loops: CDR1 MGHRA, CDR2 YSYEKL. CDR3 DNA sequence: TGCGCCAGCAGCCAAGGACCCACTAGCGTCCTCTACGAGCAGTACTTC. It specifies CASSQGPTSVLYEQYF.

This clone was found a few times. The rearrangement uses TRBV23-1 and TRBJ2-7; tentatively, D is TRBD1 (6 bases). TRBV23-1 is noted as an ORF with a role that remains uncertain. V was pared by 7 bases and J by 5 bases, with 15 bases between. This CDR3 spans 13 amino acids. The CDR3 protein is CASTWTVPNEQYF. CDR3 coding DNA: TGCGCCAGCACGTGGACAGTTCCTAACGAGCAGTACTTC.

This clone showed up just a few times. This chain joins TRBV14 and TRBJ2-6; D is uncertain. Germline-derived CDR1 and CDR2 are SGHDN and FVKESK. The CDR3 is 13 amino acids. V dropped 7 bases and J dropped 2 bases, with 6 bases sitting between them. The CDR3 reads CASKLAGANVLTF. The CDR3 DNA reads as TGTGCCAGCAAGCTTGCTGGGGCCAACGTCCTGACTTTC.

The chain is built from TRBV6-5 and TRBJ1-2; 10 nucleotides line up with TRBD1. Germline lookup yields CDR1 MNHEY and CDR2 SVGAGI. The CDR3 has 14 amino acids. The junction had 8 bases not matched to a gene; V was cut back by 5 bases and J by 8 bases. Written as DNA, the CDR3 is TGTGCCAGCAGTACCGGACAGGGGGTAAACGGCTACACCTTC. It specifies CASSTGQGVNGYTF.

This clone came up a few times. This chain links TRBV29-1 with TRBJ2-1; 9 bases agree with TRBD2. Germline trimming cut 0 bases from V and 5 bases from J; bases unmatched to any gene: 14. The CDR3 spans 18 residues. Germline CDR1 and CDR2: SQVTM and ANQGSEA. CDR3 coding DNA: TGCAGCGTTGAAGATCGGGGTCCTCTAGCGGGGACTGACAATGAGCAGTTCTTC. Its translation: CSVEDRGPLAGTDNEQFF.

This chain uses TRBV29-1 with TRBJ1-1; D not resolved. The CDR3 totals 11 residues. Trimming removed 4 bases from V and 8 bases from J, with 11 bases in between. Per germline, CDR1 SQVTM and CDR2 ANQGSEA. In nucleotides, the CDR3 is TGCAGCGTTGTTGACGTAGAGGAAGCTTTCTTT. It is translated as CSVVDVEEAFF. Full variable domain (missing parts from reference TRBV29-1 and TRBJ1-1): SAVISQKPSRDICQRGTSLTIQCQVDSQVTMMFWYRQQPGQSLTLIATANQGSEATYESGFVIDKFPISRPNLTFSTLTVSNMSPEDSSIYLCSVVDVEEAFFGQGTRLTVV.

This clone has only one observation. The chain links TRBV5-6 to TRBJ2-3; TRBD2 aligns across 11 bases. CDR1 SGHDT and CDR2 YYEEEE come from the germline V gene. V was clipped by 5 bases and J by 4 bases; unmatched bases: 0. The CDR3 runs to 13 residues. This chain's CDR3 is CASRLAGADTQYF. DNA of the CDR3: TGTGCCAGCAGACTAGCGGGGGCAGATACGCAGTATTTT.

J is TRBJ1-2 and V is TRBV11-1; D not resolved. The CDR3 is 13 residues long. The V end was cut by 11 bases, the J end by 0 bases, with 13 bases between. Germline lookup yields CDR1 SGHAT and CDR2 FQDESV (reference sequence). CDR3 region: CASELRSNYGYTF. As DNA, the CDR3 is TGTGCCTCCGAACTACGATCTAACTATGGCTACACCTTC.

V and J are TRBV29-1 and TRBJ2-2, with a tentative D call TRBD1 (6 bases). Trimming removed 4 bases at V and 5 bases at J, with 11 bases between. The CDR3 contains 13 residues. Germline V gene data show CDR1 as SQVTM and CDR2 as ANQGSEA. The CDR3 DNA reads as TGCAGCGTTGGCAGGGGAAGAACCGGGGAGCTGTTTTTT. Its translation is CSVGRGRTGELFF.